This TCR beta chain originates from a study of blood T cell repertoires in COVID-19. For the study at large: Spain, Italy and the United States supplied samples that represented acute and convalescent COVID-19.

Study processing details: Estimation of nucleated cell counts was performed using reference gene primer amplification. Generated by immunoSEQ multiplex PCR, the TCRdb table keeps only in-frame clones and is missing some. V and J calls plus clone size are reproduced from that table; the DNA served to infer D and trimming. The sample comprises approximately 220,000 clones, around 85% of which are singletons, and roughly 0.69% rests with the top ten. The CDR3 length is 14 residues. Germline loops: CDR1 KGHSH, CDR2 LQKENI. V was clipped by 3 bases and J by 8 bases, with 13 bases between them. The chain links TRBV18 to TRBJ2-2; D perhaps matches TRBD1 (6 bases). The sample comprised peripheral blood. The sequence came from a man aged 35-49 years with acute or convalescent COVID-19. The CDR3 sequence is CASSPETGRGELFF. In nucleotides, the CDR3 is TGTGCCAGCTCACCCGAGACAGGACGGGGGGAGCTGTTTTTT.